The clone carrying this T cell receptor beta chain was counted a few times. Measured with immunoSEQ multiplex PCR; TCRdb has only the in-frame clones, and not every one. Of 150,000 or so clones in the sample, more than 80% are singletons; the top ten hold approximately 10%. Germline values: CDR1 MGHDK, CDR2 SYGVNS. V lost 1 base and J lost 2, with 12 bases in between. The length of the CDR3 is 15 residues. The source of the sample is a study of blood T cell repertoires in COVID-19. The receptor comes from a human donor in a cohort sampled during active COVID-19. The material sequenced was peripheral blood. The J gene is TRBJ2-7, the V gene TRBV25-1, with D possibly TRBD2 on 6 matching bases. CDR3 nucleotides: TGTGCCAGCAGTGAATCCGGGACTCGTGCCTACGAGCAGTACTTC. It yields the protein CASSESGTRAYEQYF.